Listed below are T cell receptor beta chains from one sample, sequenced in a study of cytomegalovirus exposure and HLA in healthy donors. The table came from immunoSEQ multiplex PCR; TCRdb's copy has only in-frame clones and leaves some out. The sample lists about 44,000 clones, over 85% occurring once. What was sequenced was PBMCs. The receptors come from a young woman in good health and CMV-seronegative. CDR3s include the opening cysteine and the closing phenylalanine or tryptophan. A D gene is named only where the DNA matches it firmly. Clone size is not always given. Where it is, it says once, few, many or a class for expanded clones.

J gene	CDR3 length	clone size	V gene	D gene	CDR3 protein	CDR3 DNA
TRBJ2-3	20	.	TRBV21-1	.	CASKKMDRAFMSGDTDTQYF	TGTGCCAGCAAGAAGATGGACAGGGCCTTTATGTCTGGGGACACAGATACGCAGTATTTT
TRBJ1-5	14	.	TRBV6-5	TRBD1	CASSYLQTGSVQHF	TGTGCCAGCAGTTACTTACAGACAGGGTCAGTCCAGCATTTT
TRBJ1-1	14	.	TRBV7-6	.	CASSLKHRDTEAFF	TGTGCCAGCAGCTTAAAGCATAGAGACACTGAAGCTTTCTTT
TRBJ1-1	13	.	TRBV7-3	TRBD1	CASSLYPDREAFF	TGTGCCAGCAGCTTATACCCGGACAGGGAAGCTTTCTTT
TRBJ2-1	15	once	TRBV28	.	CASRDLSPVYNEQFF	TGTGCCAGCAGAGATTTGAGTCCCGTTTACAATGAGCAGTTCTTC
TRBJ2-5	10	.	TRBV20-1	.	CSARGGTQYF	TGCAGTGCTAGAGGCGGGACCCAGTACTTC
TRBJ1-1	16	.	TRBV11-2	TRBD1	CASSELYQGGSTEAFF	TGTGCCAGCAGCGAATTATATCAGGGGGGAAGCACTGAAGCTTTCTTT
TRBJ1-3	16	.	TRBV5-1	.	CASSLRGTLAGNTIYF	TGCGCCAGCAGCCTCCGGGGGACCTTGGCCGGAAACACCATATATTTT
TRBJ2-2	13	.	TRBV4-1	.	CASSQVGVGELFF	TGCGCCAGCAGCCAAGTAGGAGTCGGGGAGCTGTTTTTT
TRBJ1-5	13	.	TRBV19	.	CASSIQGQQPQHF	TGTGCCAGTAGTATACAGGGGCAGCAGCCCCAGCATTTT
TRBJ2-3	15	.	TRBV2	.	CASLEIGVVTDTQYF	TGTGCCAGCCTCGAAATAGGAGTGGTCACAGATACGCAGTATTTT
TRBJ1-5	15	.	TRBV13	.	CASGTRAIDNQPQHF	TGTGCCAGCGGTACCAGGGCGATAGACAATCAGCCCCAGCATTTT
TRBJ1-5	14	.	TRBV2	.	CASSHKDSNQPQHF	TGTGCCAGCAGCCACAAAGATAGCAATCAGCCCCAGCATTTT
TRBJ1-1	14	.	TRBV6-5	TRBD1	CASSLSTGWTEAFF	TGTGCCAGCAGCCTTTCGACAGGGTGGACTGAAGCTTTCTTT
TRBJ1-1	14	.	TRBV28	.	CASSFSGGPTEAFF	TGTGCCAGCAGTTTTTCCGGAGGACCCACTGAAGCTTTCTTT
TRBJ2-7	12	.	TRBV28	.	CASSFAGYEQYF	TGTGCCAGCAGTTTCGCGGGTTACGAGCAGTACTTC
TRBJ2-7	12	few	TRBV5-6	TRBD2	CASSSTSGGWYF	TGTGCCAGCAGCTCCACTAGCGGGGGGTGGTACTTC
TRBJ2-1	16	.	TRBV2	.	CASSESRQVHLNEQFF	TGTGCCAGCAGTGAGTCCCGACAGGTGCATCTCAATGAGCAGTTCTTC
TRBJ1-2	14	.	TRBV19	TRBD1	CASRVGTVYGGYTF	TGTGCCAGTAGGGTTGGGACAGTCTACGGGGGCTACACCTTC
TRBJ1-1	11	.	TRBV27	.	CASSKGAEAFF	TGTGCCAGCTCGAAGGGGGCTGAAGCTTTCTTT
TRBJ2-1	15	.	TRBV9	TRBD1	CASSTTGGSYNEQFF	TGTGCCAGCAGCACTACAGGGGGCTCCTACAATGAGCAGTTCTTC
TRBJ1-5	14	.	TRBV27	TRBD1	CASSPDRGTQPQHF	TGTGCCAGCAGTCCTGACAGGGGGACTCAGCCCCAGCATTTT
TRBJ1-3	14	.	TRBV5-4	.	CASSLGATGNTIYF	TGTGCCAGCAGCTTGGGAGCGACTGGAAACACCATATATTTT
TRBJ2-3	12	.	TRBV6-5	TRBD2	CASRGGTSPQYF	TGTGCCAGCAGGGGCGGGACTAGTCCGCAGTATTTT
TRBJ1-6	16	.	TRBV27	TRBD1	CASSLFYQGDNSPLHF	TGTGCCAGCAGTTTATTTTACCAGGGGGATAATTCACCCCTCCACTTT
TRBJ1-1	14	.	TRBV6-5	.	CASSNLQGGAEAFF	TGTGCCAGCAGTAATCTTCAGGGTGGCGCTGAAGCTTTCTTT
TRBJ1-2	15	.	TRBV2	.	CASSEGRGGRPGYTF	TGTGCCAGCAGTGAGGGGCGGGGGGGCCGACCTGGCTACACCTTC
TRBJ2-1	13	.	TRBV7-9	TRBD1	CASSLITGDEQFF	TGTGCCAGCAGCTTAATTACAGGGGACGAGCAGTTCTTC
TRBJ2-7	13	.	TRBV18	TRBD1	CASSRDSHYEQYF	TGTGCCAGCTCACGGGACAGTCACTACGAGCAGTACTTC
TRBJ2-2	14	once	TRBV7-9	.	CASSLRELGGELFF	TGTGCCAGCAGCTTGAGGGAGCTGGGCGGGGAGCTGTTTTTT
TRBJ2-3	14	.	TRBV21-1	.	CASSLEQTPDTQYF	TGTGCCAGCAGCCTAGAGCAAACCCCAGATACGCAGTATTTT
TRBJ2-1	15	.	TRBV27	TRBD2	CASGLAGVSYNEQFF	TGTGCAAGCGGACTAGCGGGAGTCTCCTACAATGAGCAGTTCTTC
TRBJ2-1	15	.	TRBV2	TRBD1	CASSPRTGSYNEQFF	TGTGCCAGCAGTCCCCGGACAGGATCCTACAATGAGCAGTTCTTC
TRBJ2-6	16	.	TRBV6-1	.	CASSEASGSGANVLTF	TGTGCCAGCAGTGAAGCTAGCGGCTCTGGGGCCAACGTCCTGACTTTC
TRBJ2-3	16	once	TRBV7-2	TRBD2	CASSLGGGRGGDTQYF	TGTGCCAGCAGCTTAGGGGGCGGGAGGGGTGGAGATACGCAGTATTTT
TRBJ1-4	15	.	TRBV7-9	.	CASSLGPERGEKLFF	TGTGCCAGCAGCTTAGGTCCAGAAAGAGGTGAAAAACTGTTTTTT
TRBJ1-1	14	.	TRBV7-9	.	CASSTLGGAGEAFF	TGTGCCAGCAGCACACTAGGGGGGGCGGGTGAAGCTTTCTTT
TRBJ2-3	14	.	TRBV6-1	.	CASSPQVPTDTQYF	TGTGCCAGCAGTCCCCAGGTTCCCACAGATACGCAGTATTTT
TRBJ1-4	13	once	TRBV2	TRBD1	CASATGGDEKLFF	TGTGCCAGCGCTACAGGGGGCGACGAAAAACTGTTTTTT
TRBJ1-2	15	.	TRBV5-6	.	CASSVVGEVSYGYTF	TGTGCCAGCAGCGTCGTCGGGGAGGTGAGCTATGGCTACACCTTC
TRBJ2-3	15	.	TRBV6-4	TRBD2	CASSMSGGAADTQYF	TGTGCCAGCAGTATGAGCGGGGGGGCCGCAGATACGCAGTATTTT
TRBJ1-1	14	.	TRBV6-1	.	CASSGRQLNTEAFF	TGTGCCAGCAGTGGGAGACAGTTGAACACTGAAGCTTTCTTT
TRBJ1-1	16	.	TRBV18	TRBD1	CASSPLTGGLNTEAFF	TGTGCCAGCTCACCGTTGACAGGGGGACTGAACACTGAAGCTTTCTTT
TRBJ1-2	15	.	TRBV28	TRBD1	CASSLKAGGLYGYTF	TGTGCCAGCAGTTTGAAGGCAGGGGGGCTCTATGGCTACACCTTC
TRBJ2-3	13	.	TRBV5-6	.	CASSLVASDTQYF	TGTGCCAGCAGCTTGGTCGCGTCGGATACGCAGTATTTT
TRBJ1-4	14	.	TRBV28	TRBD1	CASSSGQGGEKLFF	TGTGCCAGCAGTTCTGGACAGGGTGGTGAAAAACTGTTTTTT
TRBJ2-3	15	once	TRBV18	TRBD2	CASTVTSGGTDTQYF	TGTGCCAGCACTGTGACTAGCGGGGGAACGGATACGCAGTATTTT
TRBJ2-1	14	.	TRBV5-6	.	CASSFDSSYNEQFF	TGTGCCAGCAGCTTCGACAGTTCCTACAATGAGCAGTTCTTC
TRBJ2-7	15	.	TRBV28	TRBD2	CASSSWTSGAYEQYF	TGTGCCAGCAGTTCATGGACTAGCGGGGCTTACGAGCAGTACTTC
TRBJ2-1	17	.	TRBV5-5	TRBD2	CASSLRIAGGTNNEQFF	TGTGCCAGCAGCTTGCGGATAGCGGGAGGTACAAACAATGAGCAGTTCTTC
TRBJ2-2	15	.	TRBV10-3	TRBD2	CAISEGLANTGELFF	TGTGCCATCAGTGAGGGACTAGCGAACACCGGGGAGCTGTTTTTT
TRBJ2-7	15	.	TRBV7-9	.	CASSSPRGSFYEQYF	TGTGCCAGCAGCTCCCCGCGGGGTAGCTTCTACGAGCAGTACTTC
TRBJ2-3	17	once	TRBV28	TRBD1	CASSLWGTGGFTDTQYF	TGTGCCAGCAGTTTGTGGGGGACAGGGGGTTTCACAGATACGCAGTATTTT
TRBJ2-5	15	.	TRBV7-3	.	CASSLTGGVRETQYF	TGTGCCAGCAGCTTAACTGGCGGGGTTCGGGAGACCCAGTACTTC
TRBJ1-2	15	.	TRBV11-2	TRBD1	CASSFPGGAGYGYTF	TGTGCCAGCAGCTTCCCAGGGGGCGCAGGCTATGGCTACACCTTC